These 13 T cell receptor beta chains share one sample of origin, sequenced in a study of immune heterogeneity within non-small cell lung tumors. In a multiplex PCR, 32 V and 13 J primers amplified TCR beta CDR3. In TCRdb, the multiplex PCR reads were re-called with MiXCR into one record per CDR3 protein. The sample lists under 4,000 distinct CDR3 sequences, 52% seen once, with roughly 12% in the top ten. Samples each supplied about 600 ng of bulk tumor genomic DNA as template. During surgery, several far-apart biopsies were obtained from every primary tumor. Enrolled individuals presented with untreated, newly diagnosed non-small cell lung cancer and received curative surgery. Input material: lung tumor tissue. These receptors all stem from a man aged 60-69 years with non-small cell lung cancer.

By its share, this clonotype is large. V usage is TRBV11-2 and J usage is TRBJ2-7, with 7 bases that match TRBD2. Germline V gene sequence: CDR1 SGHAT, CDR2 FQNNGV. This CDR3 is built from 15 residues. The J segment lost 3 bases and the V segment lost 3 bases, leaving 8 bases of the junction unmatched. The CDR3 region has the DNA TGTGCCAGCAGCTTCTCTAGCGGAGACTACTACGAGCAGTACTTC. This sequence encodes CASSFSSGDYYEQYF.

This clonotype is large in the sample. The CDR3 DNA sequence: TGTGCCTGGAATAACTACAGGGATTCGGACACTGAAGCTTTCTTT. Its translation is CAWNNYRDSDTEAFF. The V gene is TRBV30, the J gene TRBJ1-1; D is perhaps TRBD1 (6 bases). The CDR3 runs 15 residues. Germline assignment: CDR1 GTSNPN and CDR2 SVGIG (reference sequence). V gave up 4 bases and J gave up 3 bases, with 18 bases separating them.

The chain joins TRBV19 to TRBJ1-1; maybe TRBD1 (5 bases). V was trimmed by 7 bases and J by 2 bases, leaving 20 bases between them. The CDR3 extends over 16 amino acids. Germline V gene data show CDR1 as LNHDA and CDR2 as SQIVND (reference sequence). CDR3 DNA: TGTGCCAGTACCCCCCCCCCGGGGACGAACAACACTGAAGCTTTCTTT. It translates to CASTPPPGTNNTEAFF.

The V and J genes are TRBV4-3 and TRBJ1-1; weak D call: TRBD1 (5 bases). V lost 2 bases and J lost 4, with 11 bases in between. There are 14 residues in the CDR3. Per germline, CDR1 LGHNA and CDR2 YSLEER. The CDR3 DNA reads TGCGCCAGCAGCCAACCGGGACTTCGCACTGAAGCTTTCTTT. Amino acid sequence: CASSQPGLRTEAFF.

This clonotype is medium-sized (0.01 to 0.1%) within its sample. This sequence joins TRBV30 and TRBJ2-2, with D possibly matching TRBD2 (5 bases). The CDR3 consists of 16 residues. The V end was cut by 1 base, the J end by 6 bases, with 18 bases between. Germline CDR1 reads GTSNPN; CDR2 reads SVGIG (reference sequence). CDR3 in DNA: TGTGCCTGGAGTGGGATGGGTGGGAGTTGGGCCGGGGAGCTGTTTTTT. It translates to CAWSGMGGSWAGELFF.

This rearrangement joins TRBV18 to TRBJ2-7; D is uncertain. Germline CDR1 and CDR2: KGHSH and LQKENI. The CDR3 has 14 residues. V lost 0 bases to trimming and J lost 6 bases, with 12 bases between them. As DNA, the CDR3 is TGTGCCAGCTCACCACCGGCAGGAACTGGCGAGCAGTACTTC. It is translated as CASSPPAGTGEQYF.

This clonotype was observed a few times. V gene TRBV20-1 combines with J gene TRBJ2-7; 10 bases align to TRBD1. The ends lost 6 bases at V and 4 bases at J; junction bases unmatched: 6. The CDR3 consists of 13 residues. Germline loops: CDR1 DFQATT, CDR2 SNEGSKA (reference sequence). The CDR3 DNA sequence: TGCAGTGCCGGCAGGGACAGGGGATACGAGCAGTACTTC. Its translation: CSAGRDRGYEQYF.

This clonotype was counted a few times. The chain is built from TRBV28 and TRBJ2-1; TRBD2 is a possible D gene (6 bases). The CDR3 has 14 residues. Germline V gene lookup returns CDR1 MDHEN and CDR2 SYDVKM. V lost 5 bases and J lost 6, with 14 bases in between. CDR3 bases: TGTGCCAGCAGTCGGGAGTTGGGAGGCAATGAGCAGTTCTTC. It specifies CASSRELGGNEQFF.

By its share, this clonotype is medium-sized. In nucleotides, the CDR3 is TGTGCCAGCAGCTTAGGACTCTACAATGAGCAGTTCTTC. Encoded protein: CASSLGLYNEQFF. This chain links TRBV11-2 with TRBJ2-1; D unclear. This CDR3 comprises 13 residues. Germline V gives CDR1 SGHAT, CDR2 FQNNGV. The V end was cut by 1 base, the J end by 3 bases, with 4 bases between.

By share of the sample, this clonotype is medium-sized. The chain joins TRBV7-8 to TRBJ2-2, with 7 bases matching TRBD1. Germline CDR1 SGHVS, CDR2 FQNEAQ. Trimming took 5 bases from V and 0 from J; bases not matched to a gene: 6. The length of the CDR3 is 16 residues. The CDR3 DNA is TGTGCCAGCAGCCCGTACAGGGGTCCGAACACCGGGGAGCTGTTTTTT. This encodes CASSPYRGPNTGELFF.

The chain joins TRBV9 to TRBJ2-7; maybe TRBD2 (6 bases). The V gene's germline CDR1 is SGDLS and CDR2 YYNGEE. This CDR3 comprises 12 residues. The V and J ends lost 7 bases and 9 bases respectively, with 17 bases between them. The DNA of the CDR3 is TGTGCCAGCGCCCGGGACTCTAACGGGCAGTACTTC. Translated: CASARDSNGQYF.

The rearrangement uses TRBV12-3 or TRBV12-4 and TRBJ1-1; D ambiguous. This CDR3 region has 13 residues. The V end was cut by 1 base, the J end by 2 bases, with 5 bases between. This chain's CDR3 is CASSLGGNTEAFF. CDR3 DNA sequence: TGTGCCAGCAGTTTAGGGGGAAACACTGAAGCTTTCTTT.

J is TRBJ1-1 and V is TRBV28; the match to TRBD1 covers 9 bases. With 5 bases clipped from V and 3 bases from J, the junction kept 4 bases outside the gene matches. In germline, CDR1 is MDHEN, CDR2 SYDVKM. The CDR3 sequence is 14 residues long. CDR3 DNA: TGTGCCAGCAGTCGGACAGGGGCTCACACTGAAGCTTTCTTT. Its protein product is CASSRTGAHTEAFF. The variable domain in full, with the rest retrieved from reference TRBV28 and TRBJ1-1, is DVKVTQSSRYLVKRTGEKVFLECVQDMDHENMFWYRQDPGLGLRLIYFSYDVKMKEKGDIPEGYSVSREKKERFSLILESASTNQTSMYLCASSRTGAHTEAFFGQGTRLTVV.